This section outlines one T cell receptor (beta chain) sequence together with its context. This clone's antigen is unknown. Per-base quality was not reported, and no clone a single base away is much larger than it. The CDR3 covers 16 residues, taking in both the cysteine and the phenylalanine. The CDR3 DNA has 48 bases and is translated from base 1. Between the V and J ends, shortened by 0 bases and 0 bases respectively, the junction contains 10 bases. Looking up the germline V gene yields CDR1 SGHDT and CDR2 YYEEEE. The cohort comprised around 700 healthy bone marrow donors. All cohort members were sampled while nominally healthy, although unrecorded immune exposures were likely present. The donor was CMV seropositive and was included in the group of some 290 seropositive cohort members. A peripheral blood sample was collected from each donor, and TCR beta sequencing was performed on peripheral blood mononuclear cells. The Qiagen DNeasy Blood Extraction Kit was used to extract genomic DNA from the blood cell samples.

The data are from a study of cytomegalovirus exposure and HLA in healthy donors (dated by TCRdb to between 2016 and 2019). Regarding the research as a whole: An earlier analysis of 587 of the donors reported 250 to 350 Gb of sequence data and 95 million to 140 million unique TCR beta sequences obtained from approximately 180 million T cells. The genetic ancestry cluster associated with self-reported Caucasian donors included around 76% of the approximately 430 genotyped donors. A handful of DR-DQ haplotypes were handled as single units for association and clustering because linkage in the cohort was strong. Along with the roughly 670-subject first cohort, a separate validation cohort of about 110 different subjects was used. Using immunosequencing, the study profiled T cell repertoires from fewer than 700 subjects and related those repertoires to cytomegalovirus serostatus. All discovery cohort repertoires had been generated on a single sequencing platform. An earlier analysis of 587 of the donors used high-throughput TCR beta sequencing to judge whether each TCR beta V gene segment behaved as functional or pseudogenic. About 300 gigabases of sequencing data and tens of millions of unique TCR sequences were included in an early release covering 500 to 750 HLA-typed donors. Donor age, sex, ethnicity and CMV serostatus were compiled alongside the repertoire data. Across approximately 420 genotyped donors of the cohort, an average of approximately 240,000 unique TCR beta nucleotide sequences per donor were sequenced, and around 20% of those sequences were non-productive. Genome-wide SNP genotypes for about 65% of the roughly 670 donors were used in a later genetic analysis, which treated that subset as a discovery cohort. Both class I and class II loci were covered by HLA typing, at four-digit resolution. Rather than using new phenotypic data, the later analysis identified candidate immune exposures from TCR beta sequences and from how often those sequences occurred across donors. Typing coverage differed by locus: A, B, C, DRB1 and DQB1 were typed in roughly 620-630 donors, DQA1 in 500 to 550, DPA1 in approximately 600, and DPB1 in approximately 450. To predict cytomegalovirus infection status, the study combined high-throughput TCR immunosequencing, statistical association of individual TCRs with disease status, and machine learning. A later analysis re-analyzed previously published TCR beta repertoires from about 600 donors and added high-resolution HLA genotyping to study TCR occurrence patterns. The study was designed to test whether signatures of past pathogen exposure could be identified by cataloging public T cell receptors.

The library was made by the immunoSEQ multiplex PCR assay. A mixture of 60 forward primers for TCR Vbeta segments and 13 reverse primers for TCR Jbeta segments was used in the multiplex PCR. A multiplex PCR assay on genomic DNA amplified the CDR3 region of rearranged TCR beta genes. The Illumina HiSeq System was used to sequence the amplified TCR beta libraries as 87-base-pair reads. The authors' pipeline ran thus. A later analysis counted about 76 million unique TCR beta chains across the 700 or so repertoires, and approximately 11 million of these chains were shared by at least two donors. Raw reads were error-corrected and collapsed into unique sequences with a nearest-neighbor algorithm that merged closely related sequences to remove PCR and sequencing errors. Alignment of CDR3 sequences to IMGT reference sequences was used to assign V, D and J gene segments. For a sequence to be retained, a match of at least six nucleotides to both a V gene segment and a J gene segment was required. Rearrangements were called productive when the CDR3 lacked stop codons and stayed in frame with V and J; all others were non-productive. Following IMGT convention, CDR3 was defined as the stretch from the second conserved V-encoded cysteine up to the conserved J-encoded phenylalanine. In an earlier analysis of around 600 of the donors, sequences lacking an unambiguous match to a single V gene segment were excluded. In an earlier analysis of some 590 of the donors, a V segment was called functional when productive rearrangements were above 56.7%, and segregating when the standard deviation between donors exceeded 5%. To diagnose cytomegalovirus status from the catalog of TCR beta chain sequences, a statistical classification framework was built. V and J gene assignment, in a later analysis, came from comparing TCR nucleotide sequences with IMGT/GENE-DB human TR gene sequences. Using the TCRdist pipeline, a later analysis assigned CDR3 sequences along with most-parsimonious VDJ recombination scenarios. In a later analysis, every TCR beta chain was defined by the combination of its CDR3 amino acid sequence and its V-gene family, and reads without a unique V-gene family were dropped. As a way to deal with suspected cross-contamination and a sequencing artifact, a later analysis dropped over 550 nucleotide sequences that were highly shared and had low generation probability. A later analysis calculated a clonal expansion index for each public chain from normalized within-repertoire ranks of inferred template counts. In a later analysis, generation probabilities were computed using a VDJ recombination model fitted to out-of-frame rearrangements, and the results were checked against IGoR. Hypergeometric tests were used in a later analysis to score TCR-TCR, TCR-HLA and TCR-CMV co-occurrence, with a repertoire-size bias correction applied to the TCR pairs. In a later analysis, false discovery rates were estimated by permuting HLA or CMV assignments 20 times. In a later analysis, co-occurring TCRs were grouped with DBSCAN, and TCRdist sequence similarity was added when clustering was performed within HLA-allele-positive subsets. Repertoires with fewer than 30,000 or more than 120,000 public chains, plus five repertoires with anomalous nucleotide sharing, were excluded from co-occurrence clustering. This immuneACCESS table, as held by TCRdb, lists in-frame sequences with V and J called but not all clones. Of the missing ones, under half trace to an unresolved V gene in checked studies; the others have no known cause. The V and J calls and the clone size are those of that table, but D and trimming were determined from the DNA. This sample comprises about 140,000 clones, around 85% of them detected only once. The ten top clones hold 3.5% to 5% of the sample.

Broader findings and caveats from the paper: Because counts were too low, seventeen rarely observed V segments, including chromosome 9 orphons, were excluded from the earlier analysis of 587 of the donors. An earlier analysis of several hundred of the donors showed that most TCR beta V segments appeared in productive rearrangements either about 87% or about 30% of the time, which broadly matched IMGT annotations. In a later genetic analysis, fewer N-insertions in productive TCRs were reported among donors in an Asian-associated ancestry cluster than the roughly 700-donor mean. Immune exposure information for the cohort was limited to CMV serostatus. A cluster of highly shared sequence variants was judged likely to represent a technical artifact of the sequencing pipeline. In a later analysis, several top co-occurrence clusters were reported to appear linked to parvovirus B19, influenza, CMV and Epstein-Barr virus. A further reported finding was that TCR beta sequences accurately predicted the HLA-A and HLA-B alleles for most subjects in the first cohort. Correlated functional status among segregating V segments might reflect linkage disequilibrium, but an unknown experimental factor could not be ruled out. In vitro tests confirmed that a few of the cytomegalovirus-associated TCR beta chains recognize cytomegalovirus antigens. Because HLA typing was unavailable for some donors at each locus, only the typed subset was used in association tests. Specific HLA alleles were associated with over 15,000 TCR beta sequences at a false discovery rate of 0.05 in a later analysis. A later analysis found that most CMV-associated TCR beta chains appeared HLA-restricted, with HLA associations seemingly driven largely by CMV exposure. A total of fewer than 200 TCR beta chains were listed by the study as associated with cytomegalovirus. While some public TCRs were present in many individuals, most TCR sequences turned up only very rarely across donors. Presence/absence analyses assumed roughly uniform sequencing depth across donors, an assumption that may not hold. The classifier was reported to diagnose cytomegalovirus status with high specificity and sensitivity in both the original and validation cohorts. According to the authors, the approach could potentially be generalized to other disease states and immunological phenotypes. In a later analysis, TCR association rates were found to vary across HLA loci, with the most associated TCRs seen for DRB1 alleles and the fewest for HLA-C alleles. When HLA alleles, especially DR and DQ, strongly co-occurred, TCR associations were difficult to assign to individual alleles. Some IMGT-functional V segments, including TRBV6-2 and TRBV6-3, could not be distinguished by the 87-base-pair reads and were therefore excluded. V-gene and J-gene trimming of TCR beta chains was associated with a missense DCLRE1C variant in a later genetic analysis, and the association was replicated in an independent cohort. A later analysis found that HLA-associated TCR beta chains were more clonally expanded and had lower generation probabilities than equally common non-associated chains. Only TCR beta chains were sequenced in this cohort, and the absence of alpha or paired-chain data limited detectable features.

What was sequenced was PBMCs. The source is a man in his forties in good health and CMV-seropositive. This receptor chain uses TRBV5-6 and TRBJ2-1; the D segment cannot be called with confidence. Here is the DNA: TGTGCCAGCAGCTTGGACAGCTTCTCCTCCTACAATGAGCAGTTCTTC. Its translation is CASSLDSFSSYNEQFF.